The 27 T cell receptor beta chains listed next were all sequenced from one sample in a study of cytomegalovirus exposure and HLA in healthy donors. Primers for the PCR totalled 60 Vbeta and 13 Jbeta. TCRdb keeps only in-frame clones here, not all; method: immunoSEQ multiplex PCR. This sample has about 210,000 clones, with roughly 78% found just once. The sample taken for sequencing was PBMCs. These receptors came from a boy aged 5 to 17 in good health and CMV-seronegative.

DNA of the CDR3: TGCGCCAGCAGCTTGGGCCCTAGCGGGCAAGAGACCCAGTACTTC. Encoded protein: CASSLGPSGQETQYF. The chain has TRBV5-1 and TRBJ2-5; 8 nucleotides line up with TRBD2. V trimming: 0 bases; J trimming: 2 bases; junction bases outside the gene matches: 3. The CDR3 consists of 15 residues. Germline V gene sequence: CDR1 SGHRS, CDR2 YFSETQ.

The chain uses TRBV30 and TRBJ1-6; TRBD1 agrees at 8 bases. Germline assignment: CDR1 GTSNPN and CDR2 SVGIG (reference sequence). V was clipped by 8 bases and J by 7 bases; unmatched bases: 10. CDR3 length: 14 amino acids. In DNA form, the CDR3 reads TGTGCCCGGACCGAGCGGACAGGGAATTCACCCCTCCACTTT. As protein: CARTERTGNSPLHF.

This chain connects TRBV19 to TRBJ2-1; 12 nucleotides line up with TRBD2. This CDR3 is built from 16 residues. Per germline, CDR1 LNHDA and CDR2 SQIVND (reference sequence). V lost 6 bases to trimming and J lost 7 bases; unmatched junction nucleotides: 10. The CDR3 sequence is CASSPRATSGGNEQFF. CDR3 DNA sequence: TGTGCCAGTAGCCCCCGGGCGACTAGCGGGGGTAATGAGCAGTTCTTC.

Here the CDR3 DNA reads TGTGCCAGCAGCTTGGTTAACTACGAGCAGTACTTC. Protein sequence: CASSLVNYEQYF. The chain links TRBV5-8 to TRBJ2-7, with D uncertain. V lost 0 bases and J lost 3, with 4 bases in between. The germline V gene encodes CDR1 SGHTS and CDR2 YDEGEE. This CDR3 has 12 amino acids.

The CDR3 reads CAWSVEGANYGYTF. CDR3 sequence (DNA): TGTGCCTGGAGTGTAGAGGGGGCTAACTATGGCTACACCTTC. This sequence joins TRBV30 and TRBJ1-2, with a possible D match to TRBD1 (6 bases). V was trimmed by 0 bases and J by 0 bases, leaving 8 bases between them. Germline V CDR1 and CDR2: GTSNPN, SVGIG (reference sequence). This CDR3 spans 14 amino acids. Full variable domain (outside the CDR3, taken from reference TRBV30 and TRBJ1-2): SQTIHQWPATLVQPVGSPLSLECTVEGTSNPNLYWYRQAAGRGLQLLFYSVGIGQISSEVPQNLSASRPQDRQFILSSKKLLLSDSGFYLCAWSVEGANYGYTFGSGTRLTVV.

V is TRBV5-1 and J is TRBJ1-1; D is possibly TRBD1 (5 bases). The CDR3 covers 15 residues. Trimming pared 3 bases from V and 3 bases from J, leaving 15 bases between. Germline V CDR1 and CDR2: SGHRS, YFSETQ. Written as DNA, the CDR3 is TGCGCCAGCAGCTCAAGGACCCAAGGGGACACTGAAGCTTTCTTT. Translated, it gives CASSSRTQGDTEAFF.

A few counts support this clone. CDR3 DNA: TGCGCCAGCAGCGCCGACAGGGGTGCAACTAATGAAAAACTGTTTTTT. Protein: CASSADRGATNEKLFF. This sequence joins TRBV5-1 and TRBJ1-4, with TRBD1 matching over 8 bases. Germline assignment: CDR1 SGHRS and CDR2 YFSETQ. Trimming at V came to 4 bases and at J to 0 bases, leaving 5 bases not matched to a gene. The CDR3 covers 16 residues. The whole variable domain, filled in from reference TRBV5-1 and TRBJ1-4, reads KAGVTQTPRYLIKTRGQQVTLSCSPISGHRSVSWYQQTPGQGLQFLFEYFSETQRNKGNFPGRFSGRQFSNSRSEMNVSTLELGDSALYLCASSADRGATNEKLFFGSGTQLSVL.

The rearrangement uses TRBV5-1 and TRBJ1-2; 10 bases map to TRBD1. This CDR3 comprises 14 residues. Germline lookup yields CDR1 SGHRS and CDR2 YFSETQ. The ends lost 4 bases at V and 4 bases at J; junction bases unmatched: 4. The CDR3 spells CASSEGQGGYGYTF. The DNA of the CDR3 is TGCGCCAGCAGCGAAGGACAGGGGGGCTATGGCTACACCTTC. The variable domain in full, with the rest retrieved from reference TRBV5-1 and TRBJ1-2, is KAGVTQTPRYLIKTRGQQVTLSCSPISGHRSVSWYQQTPGQGLQFLFEYFSETQRNKGNFPGRFSGRQFSNSRSEMNVSTLELGDSALYLCASSEGQGGYGYTFGSGTRLTVV.

This clone appeared a few times. This chain joins TRBV19 and TRBJ2-1; the match to TRBD2 covers 11 bases. V lost 4 bases, J lost 4 bases, and 3 bases stayed unmatched. This CDR3 is 15 amino acids long. The germline gives CDR1 LNHDA, CDR2 SQIVND (reference sequence). Here the CDR3 reads CASSRGLAVYNEQFF. In DNA, the CDR3 is TGTGCCAGTAGTAGGGGACTAGCGGTTTACAATGAGCAGTTCTTC.

The rearrangement links TRBV7-8 to TRBJ2-7; 7 bases line up with TRBD1. This CDR3 comprises 16 residues. Looked up from germline, CDR1 is SGHVS and CDR2 is FQNEAQ. Trimming cost V 3 bases and J 4 bases; bases outside gene matches: 12. The CDR3 spells CASSLNPGTEEYEQYF. As DNA, the CDR3 is TGTGCCAGCAGCTTGAACCCCGGGACAGAGGAATACGAGCAGTACTTC.

The gene calls are TRBV9 and TRBJ1-1; perhaps TRBD1 as D (5 bases). CDR3 length equals 14 residues. Per germline, CDR1 SGDLS and CDR2 YYNGEE. Deletions cut 0 bases from V and 2 bases from J, with 8 bases between. The CDR3 DNA sequence: TGTGCCAGCAGCGTAGTAACAGGTAACACTGAAGCTTTCTTT. Its translation is CASSVVTGNTEAFF.

V is TRBV19 and J is TRBJ2-2, with 9 bases that match TRBD1. The CDR3 sequence is 14 residues long. V shed 4 bases, J shed 3 bases, and the junction held 0 bases outside the gene matches. CDR1 LNHDA and CDR2 SQIVND come from the germline V gene (reference sequence). Here the CDR3 reads CASSRDRDTGELFF. The CDR3, as DNA: TGTGCCAGTAGTAGGGACAGGGACACCGGGGAGCTGTTTTTT.

The chain has TRBV29-1 and TRBJ1-4; TRBD1 matches at 11 bases. V lost 6 bases, J lost 10 bases, and 7 bases stayed unmatched. The CDR3 consists of 13 residues. Germline lookup yields CDR1 SQVTM and CDR2 ANQGSEA. CDR3 bases: TGCAGCGTCGAGGGACAGGGGGGTGGAAAACTGTTTTTT. Amino acids: CSVEGQGGGKLFF.

This chain uses TRBV10-1 with TRBJ1-2; perhaps TRBD1 as D (6 bases). Per the germline V gene, CDR1 is WNHNN and CDR2 is SYGVQD (reference sequence). This CDR3 has 13 residues. The V and J ends lost 2 bases and 8 bases respectively, with 12 bases between them. CDR3 DNA: TGCGCCAGCAGTGAGGACAGGTTTCGGGGCTACACCTTC. Its translation: CASSEDRFRGYTF.

This clone was recorded a few times. This rearrangement joins TRBV30 to TRBJ1-6; tentatively, D is TRBD1 (5 bases). CDR1 and CDR2 from the germline V gene are GTSNPN and SVGIG (reference sequence). The CDR3 covers 13 residues. V was pared by 8 bases and J by 4 bases, with 12 bases between. The CDR3 nucleotides are TGTGCCGGAGGGGCAGCGTATAATTCACCCCTCCACTTT. Protein product: CAGGAAYNSPLHF. Looking up the rest from reference TRBV30 and TRBJ1-6 gives the full variable domain: SQTIHQWPATLVQPVGSPLSLECTVEGTSNPNLYWYRQAAGRGLQLLFYSVGIGQISSEVPQNLSASRPQDRQFILSSKKLLLSDSGFYLCAGGAAYNSPLHFGNGTRLTVT.

V is TRBV19 and J is TRBJ2-1; possible D gene TRBD2, 5 bases. This CDR3 contains 16 residues. V lost 3 bases, J lost 9 bases, and 21 bases lay in between. Germline V gives CDR1 LNHDA, CDR2 SQIVND (reference sequence). Here the CDR3 reads CASSILSDTTWGEQFF. The DNA for the CDR3 is TGTGCCAGTAGTATTCTTAGCGACACGACATGGGGTGAGCAGTTCTTC.

This clone was detected a few times. This chain connects TRBV11-3 to TRBJ2-7; 9 bases align to TRBD2. Trimming took 2 bases from V and 3 from J; bases not matched to a gene: 8. Germline V CDR1 and CDR2: SGHNT, YENEEA. The CDR3 loop spans 16 amino acids. Here the CDR3 DNA reads TGTGCCAGCAGCTTACGCCGGACTAGCGATATCTACGAGCAGTACTTC. It yields the protein CASSLRRTSDIYEQYF.

As concerns this clone: This CDR3 is also generated by other DNA sequences in the sample. The gene calls are TRBV2 and TRBJ2-1, with a weak D call TRBD2 (6 bases). Germline values: CDR1 SNHLY, CDR2 FYNNEI. This CDR3 is built from 13 residues. Trimming took 9 bases from V and 5 from J, leaving 14 bases between them. The CDR3 loop reads CARRLAENNEQFF. The CDR3 nucleotides read TGTGCCAGAAGATTAGCGGAAAACAATGAGCAGTTCTTC.

V and J are TRBV2 and TRBJ1-5; the match to TRBD1 covers 9 bases. J lost 5 bases, V lost 4 bases, and 6 bases had no gene match. Germline V gene lookup returns CDR1 SNHLY and CDR2 FYNNEI. CDR3 length equals 15 residues. The CDR3 is CASSALTGGDQPQHF. DNA of the CDR3: TGTGCCAGCAGTGCTTTGACAGGGGGAGATCAGCCCCAGCATTTT. The full variable domain, with the rest looked up from reference TRBV2 and TRBJ1-5, is EPEVTQTPSHQVTQMGQEVILRCVPISNHLYFYWYRQILGQKVEFLVSFYNNEISEKSEIFDDQFSVERPDGSNFTLKIRSTKLEDSAMYFCASSALTGGDQPQHFGDGTRLSIL.

This chain connects TRBV7-6 to TRBJ2-2; D not certain. This CDR3 is built from 11 residues. Deletions cut 4 bases from V and 10 bases from J, with 7 bases between. In germline, CDR1 is SGHVS, CDR2 FNYEAQ. The CDR3, as DNA: TGTGCCAGCAGCTCCGCGGAGGAGCTGTTTTTT. Translated, it gives CASSSAEELFF. Based on the CDR3 plus reference TRBV7-6 and TRBJ2-2, the full variable domain is GAGVSQSPRYKVTKRGQDVALRCDPISGHVSLYWYRQALGQGPEFLTYFNYEAQQDKSGLPNDRFSAERPEGSISTLTIQRTEQRDSAMYRCASSSAEELFFGEGSRLTVL.

This clone was counted between two and nine times. V usage is TRBV30 and J usage is TRBJ1-1, with 9 bases fitting TRBD1. The germline gives CDR1 GTSNPN, CDR2 SVGIG (reference sequence). CDR3 size: 15 residues. The V segment lost 2 bases and the J segment 5 bases; nucleotides outside the gene matches: 9. CDR3 loop: CAWSPQTGGKTEAFF. The DNA for the CDR3 is TGTGCCTGGAGTCCTCAAACAGGGGGCAAAACTGAAGCTTTCTTT.

This chain joins TRBV2 and TRBJ2-5, with TRBD1 identical over 10 bases. V dropped 3 bases and J dropped 5; count of bases not matched to a gene: 6. The CDR3 length is 15 residues. CDR1 and CDR2 (germline): SNHLY, FYNNEI. CDR3 loop: CASSEGQGRQETQYF. CDR3 DNA: TGTGCCAGCAGTGAGGGACAGGGGCGGCAGGAGACCCAGTACTTC.

In this sample, this clone turned up a few times. CDR3 sequence (DNA): TGTGCCAGCAGCCTCGGACATCTTGGAAATCAGCCCCAGCATTTT. Translation gives CASSLGHLGNQPQHF. V gene TRBV5-5 combines with J gene TRBJ1-5; D is possibly TRBD1 (5 bases). Germline values: CDR1 SGHKS, CDR2 YYEKEE (reference sequence). The CDR3 has 15 amino acids. The germline V and J ends were trimmed by 4 bases and 4 bases, with 15 bases remaining between them. Looking up the rest from reference TRBV5-5 and TRBJ1-5 gives the full variable domain: DAGVTQSPTHLIKTRGQQVTLRCSPISGHKSVSWYQQVLGQGPQFIFQYYEKEERGRGNFPDRFSARQFPNYSSELNVNALLLGDSALYLCASSLGHLGNQPQHFGDGTRLSIL.

J is TRBJ1-2 and V is TRBV11-3; possible D gene TRBD1, 6 bases. Germline CDR1 SGHNT, CDR2 YENEEA. The CDR3 extends over 16 amino acids. The V gene lost 4 bases and the J gene lost 2 bases, with 17 bases spanning the gap. The CDR3 DNA is TGTGCCAGCAGCTCACGAGGTCAGGGGAGCAACTATGGCTACACCTTC. Translation: CASSSRGQGSNYGYTF.

This clone came up a few times. V is TRBV13 and J is TRBJ1-1; 8 nucleotides align to TRBD1. The CDR3 contains 12 residues. Germline V gene sequence: CDR1 PRHDT, CDR2 FYEKMQ (reference sequence). V trimming: 5 bases; J trimming: 11 bases; junction bases outside the gene matches: 7. The CDR3 nucleotides read TGTGCCAGCAGCACCCAGGGGGCGAGGGCTTTCTTT. Its protein product is CASSTQGARAFF.

This clone was observed once. The chain links TRBV7-8 to TRBJ2-7, with 12 bases that match TRBD2. V lost 4 bases to trimming and J lost 8 bases; unmatched junction nucleotides: 6. Germline loops: CDR1 SGHVS, CDR2 FQNEAQ. The CDR3 consists of 14 residues. In DNA form, the CDR3 reads TGTGCCAGCAGCTCCGGACTAGCGGGAAGGCAGCAGTACTTC. Protein product: CASSSGLAGRQQYF.

The J gene is TRBJ2-3, the V gene TRBV9, with D uncertain. V was pared by 0 bases and J by 4 bases, with 6 bases between. From germline, CDR1 is SGDLS and CDR2 YYNGEE. This CDR3 comprises 13 residues. The chain's CDR3 is CASSVASPDTQYF. CDR3 nucleotide sequence: TGTGCCAGCAGCGTAGCTTCCCCAGATACGCAGTATTTT.